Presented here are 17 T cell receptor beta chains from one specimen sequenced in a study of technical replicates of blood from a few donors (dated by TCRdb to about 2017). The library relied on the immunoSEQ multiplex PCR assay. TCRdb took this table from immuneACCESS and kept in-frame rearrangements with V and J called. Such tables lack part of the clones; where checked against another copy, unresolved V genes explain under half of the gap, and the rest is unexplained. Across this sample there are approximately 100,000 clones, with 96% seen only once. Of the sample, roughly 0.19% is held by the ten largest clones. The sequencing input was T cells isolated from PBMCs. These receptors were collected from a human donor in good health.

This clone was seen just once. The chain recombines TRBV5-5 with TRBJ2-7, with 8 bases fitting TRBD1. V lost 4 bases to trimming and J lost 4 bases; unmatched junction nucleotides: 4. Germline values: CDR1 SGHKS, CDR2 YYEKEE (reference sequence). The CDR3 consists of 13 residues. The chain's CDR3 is CASSGQGAYEQYF. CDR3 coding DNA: TGTGCCAGCAGCGGTCAGGGGGCATACGAGCAGTACTTC.

CDR3 sequence: CASSPTGGAETQYF. CDR3 DNA sequence: TGTGCCAGCAGCCCGACAGGGGGCGCGGAGACCCAGTACTTC. The V and J genes are TRBV6-1 and TRBJ2-5, with 10 positions matching TRBD1. J was trimmed by 5 bases and V by 6 bases; bases with no gene match: 6. Looked up from germline, CDR1 is MNHNS and CDR2 is SASEGT. This CDR3 comprises 14 residues.

The CDR3 region has the DNA TGTGCCAGCAGCTCTTTAGCGGGGGGGCGCCGGGAGCTGTTTTTT. Residues: CASSSLAGGRRELFF. The chain carries TRBV11-2 and TRBJ2-2; 11 bases are a match to TRBD2. Trimming cost V 4 bases and J 9 bases; bases outside gene matches: 7. Germline CDR1 SGHAT, CDR2 FQNNGV. This CDR3 spans 15 amino acids.

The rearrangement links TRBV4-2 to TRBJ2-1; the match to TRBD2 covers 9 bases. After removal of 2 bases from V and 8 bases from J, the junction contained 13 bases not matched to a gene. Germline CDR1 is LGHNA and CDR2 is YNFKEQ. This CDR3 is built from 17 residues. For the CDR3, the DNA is TGTGCCAGCAGCCAAATTAGGACTAGCGCGAAGGGTCATGAGCAGTTCTTC. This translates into CASSQIRTSAKGHEQFF.

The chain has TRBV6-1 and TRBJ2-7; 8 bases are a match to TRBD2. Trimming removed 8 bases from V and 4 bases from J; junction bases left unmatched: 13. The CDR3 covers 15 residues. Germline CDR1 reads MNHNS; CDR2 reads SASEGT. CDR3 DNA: TGTGCCAGCGGAATCTACGAGCGGGGGAGGTACGAGCAGTACTTC. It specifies CASGIYERGRYEQYF.

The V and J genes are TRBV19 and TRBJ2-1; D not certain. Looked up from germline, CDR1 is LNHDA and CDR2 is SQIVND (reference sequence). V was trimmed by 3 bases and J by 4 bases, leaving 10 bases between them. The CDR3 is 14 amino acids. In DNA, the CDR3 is TGTGCCAGTAGTATCGGAAACAGATACAATGAGCAGTTCTTC. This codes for CASSIGNRYNEQFF.

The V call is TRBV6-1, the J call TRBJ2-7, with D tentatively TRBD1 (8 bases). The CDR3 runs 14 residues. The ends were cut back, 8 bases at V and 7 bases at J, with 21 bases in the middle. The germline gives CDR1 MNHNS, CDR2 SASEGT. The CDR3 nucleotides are TGTGCCAGCCTAAATAGTAACAGGGGGGGGGAGCAGTACTTC. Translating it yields CASLNSNRGGEQYF.

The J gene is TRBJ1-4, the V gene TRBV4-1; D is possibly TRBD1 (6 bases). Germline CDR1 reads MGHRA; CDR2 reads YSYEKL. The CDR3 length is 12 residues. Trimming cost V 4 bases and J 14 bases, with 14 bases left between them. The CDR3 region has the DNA TGCGCCAGCAGCCTAGAACAGGGAAGGCTGTTTTTT. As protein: CASSLEQGRLFF.

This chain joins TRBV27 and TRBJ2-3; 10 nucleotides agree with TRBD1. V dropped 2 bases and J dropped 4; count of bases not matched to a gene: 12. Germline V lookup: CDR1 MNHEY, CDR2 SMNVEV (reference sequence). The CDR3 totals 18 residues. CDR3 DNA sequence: TGTGCCAGCAGTTTAAACCCCCCCCGGGACAGGGGAGCAGATACGCAGTATTTT. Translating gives CASSLNPPRDRGADTQYF.

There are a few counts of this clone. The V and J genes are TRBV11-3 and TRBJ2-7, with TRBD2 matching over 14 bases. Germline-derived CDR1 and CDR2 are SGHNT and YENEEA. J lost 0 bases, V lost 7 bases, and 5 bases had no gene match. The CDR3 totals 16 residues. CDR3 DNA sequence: TGTGCCAGCAAAAGGACTAGCGGGGGGTTCTCCTACGAGCAGTACTTC. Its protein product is CASKRTSGGFSYEQYF.

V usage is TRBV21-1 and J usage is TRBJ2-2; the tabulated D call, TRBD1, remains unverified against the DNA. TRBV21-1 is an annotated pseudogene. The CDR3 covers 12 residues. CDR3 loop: CASSKGTRELFF. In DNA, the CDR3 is TGTGCCAGCAGCAAAGGAACACGGGAGCTGTTTTTT.

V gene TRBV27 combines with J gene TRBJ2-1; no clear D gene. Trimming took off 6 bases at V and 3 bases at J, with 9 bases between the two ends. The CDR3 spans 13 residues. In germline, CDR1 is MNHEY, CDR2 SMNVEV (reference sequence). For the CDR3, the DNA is TGTGCCAGCAGGGAGTTGGGCTACAATGAGCAGTTCTTC. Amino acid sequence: CASRELGYNEQFF.

The CDR3 sequence is CASSQDSAGTYEQYF. The CDR3 DNA sequence: TGTGCCAGCAGCCAAGATTCAGCGGGAACGTACGAGCAGTACTTC. The chain carries TRBV4-2 and TRBJ2-7; TRBD2 matches 7 bases. The germline V gene encodes CDR1 LGHNA and CDR2 YNFKEQ. The CDR3 runs 15 residues. V lost 0 bases and J lost 4; bases outside the gene matches: 6.

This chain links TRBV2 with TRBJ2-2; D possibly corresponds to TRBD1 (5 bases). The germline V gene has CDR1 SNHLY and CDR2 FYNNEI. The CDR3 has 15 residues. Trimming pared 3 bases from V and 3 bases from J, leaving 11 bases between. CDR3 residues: CASSEQGTDTGELFF. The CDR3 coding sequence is TGTGCCAGCAGTGAGCAGGGAACGGACACCGGGGAGCTGTTTTTT. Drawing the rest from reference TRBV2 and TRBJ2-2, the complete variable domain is EPEVTQTPSHQVTQMGQEVILRCVPISNHLYFYWYRQILGQKVEFLVSFYNNEISEKSEIFDDQFSVERPDGSNFTLKIRSTKLEDSAMYFCASSEQGTDTGELFFGEGSRLTVL.

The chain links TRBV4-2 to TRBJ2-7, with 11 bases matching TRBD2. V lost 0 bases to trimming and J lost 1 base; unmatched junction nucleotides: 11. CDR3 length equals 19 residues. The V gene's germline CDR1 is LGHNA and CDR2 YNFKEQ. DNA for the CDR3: TGTGCCAGCAGCCAAGATGGGTCTAGCGGGGGGCCGGGATCCTACGAGCAGTACTTC. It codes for CASSQDGSSGGPGSYEQYF.

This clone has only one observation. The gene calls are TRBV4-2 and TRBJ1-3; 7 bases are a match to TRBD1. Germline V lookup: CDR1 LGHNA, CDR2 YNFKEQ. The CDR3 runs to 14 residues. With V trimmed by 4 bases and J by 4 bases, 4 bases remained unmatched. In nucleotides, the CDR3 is TGTGCCAGCAGCCCCACAGGGGAGGGAAACACCATATATTTT. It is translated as CASSPTGEGNTIYF.

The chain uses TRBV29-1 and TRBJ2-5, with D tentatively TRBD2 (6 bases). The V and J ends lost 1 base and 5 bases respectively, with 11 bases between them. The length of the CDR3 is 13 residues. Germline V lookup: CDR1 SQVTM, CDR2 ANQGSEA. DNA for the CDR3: TGCAGCGTTGAAGGCGGGATAGGGGAGACCCAGTACTTC. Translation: CSVEGGIGETQYF.